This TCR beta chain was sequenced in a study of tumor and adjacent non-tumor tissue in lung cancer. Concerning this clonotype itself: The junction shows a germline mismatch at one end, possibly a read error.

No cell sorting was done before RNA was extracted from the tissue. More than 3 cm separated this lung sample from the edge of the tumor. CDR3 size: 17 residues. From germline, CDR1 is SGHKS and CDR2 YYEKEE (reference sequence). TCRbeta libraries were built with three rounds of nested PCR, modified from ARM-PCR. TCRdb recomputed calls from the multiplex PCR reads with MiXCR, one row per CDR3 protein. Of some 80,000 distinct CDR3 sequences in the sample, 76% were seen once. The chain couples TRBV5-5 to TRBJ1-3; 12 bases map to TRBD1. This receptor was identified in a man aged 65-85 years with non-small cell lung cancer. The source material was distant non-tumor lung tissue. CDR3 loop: CAISWDRGRGSGNTIYF. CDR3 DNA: TGCGCCATCAGCTGGGACAGGGGGCGCGGGTCTGGAAACACCATATATTTT.